Below are 18 T cell receptor beta chains sequenced from a single sample in a study of human T cells and chemical hapten exposure. TCRdb re-derived calls from the RACE reads in MiXCR, one entry per CDR3 protein. The table lists under 450,000 distinct CDR3 sequences, more than 4.5% of them singletons. Time point of the sample: patch test 1, 2 weeks after DPC sensitization. Treatment here: therapeutic diphenylcyclopropenone sensitization with weekly scalp DPC. Material: whole blood, obtained in connection with sensitization to the hapten diphenylcyclopropenone (DPC). The receptors were sampled from a woman between 45 and 60 years old with alopecia areata. Some clones in this sample may be carry-over from other donors' samples.

The DNA for the CDR3 is TGTGCCAGCAGCAGCAGTCACACGGATCAAGAGACCCAGTACTTC. Translating it yields CASSSSHTDQETQYF. The rearrangement joins TRBV6-5 to TRBJ2-5, with D hard to call. The V and J ends lost 6 bases and 2 bases respectively, with 16 bases between them. The CDR3 sequence is 15 residues long. Germline CDR1 reads MNHEY; CDR2 reads SVGAGI.

On this clonotype: Possible read error: a much larger clone is one base away. The CDR3 loop is CDSSVGGVSDEQFF. The CDR3 nucleotides read TGTGACAGCAGCGTGGGAGGAGTTTCCGATGAGCAGTTCTTC. The chain links TRBV9 to TRBJ2-1; a weak D match, TRBD2 (6 bases). CDR1 and CDR2 from the germline V gene are SGDLS and YYNGEE. The CDR3 is made up of 14 amino acids.

This clonotype was observed many times. The chain joins TRBV7-6 to TRBJ2-7; D perhaps matches TRBD1 (5 bases). The CDR3 has 12 residues. The germline V and J ends were trimmed by 5 bases and 6 bases, with 11 bases remaining between them. CDR1 SGHVS and CDR2 FNYEAQ come from the germline V gene. The CDR3 sequence is CASSAAGREQYF. CDR3 in DNA: TGTGCCAGCAGCGCGGCAGGGCGCGAGCAGTACTTC.

This clonotype has at least ten counts. The genes are TRBV20-1 and TRBJ2-3, with TRBD2 matching over 11 bases. From germline, CDR1 is DFQATT and CDR2 SNEGSKA (reference sequence). The CDR3 runs to 19 residues. The junction had 14 bases not matched to a gene; V was cut back by 1 base and J by 2 bases. CDR3 nucleotide sequence: TGCAGTGCTAGAGCGGACAGACTACTAGCGGGAGTGAACACAGATACGCAGTATTTT. Translation: CSARADRLLAGVNTDTQYF.

The chain links TRBV19 to TRBJ2-1, with a tentative D call TRBD2 (6 bases). Trimming stripped 3 bases from V and 5 bases from J, with 14 bases between. Germline values: CDR1 LNHDA, CDR2 SQIVND (reference sequence). This CDR3 has 15 residues. The CDR3 DNA follows: TGTGCCAGTAGTATTAACGGGGGTCGAAACAATGAGCAGTTCTTC. Its translation: CASSINGGRNNEQFF.

This clonotype was picked up a small number of times. The genes are TRBV12-3 or TRBV12-4 and TRBJ1-1; D gene uncertain. Trimming left V 5 bases short and J 4 bases short, with 14 bases between. This CDR3 has 14 residues. CDR3 residues: CASSPKVMGTEAFF. CDR3 coding DNA: TGTGCCAGCAGTCCCAAGGTAATGGGCACTGAAGCTTTCTTT.

The table lists this clonotype with many counts. The genes are TRBV29-1 and TRBJ2-7; 10 bases are shared with TRBD1. Per the germline V gene, CDR1 is SQVTM and CDR2 is ANQGSEA. V gave up 3 bases and J gave up 5 bases; unmatched junction bases: 4. The CDR3 length is 13 residues. This CDR3 reads CSVEGQGSNEQYF. The DNA for the CDR3 is TGCAGCGTTGAGGGACAGGGGAGCAACGAGCAGTACTTC.

This clonotype was picked up many times. This chain connects TRBV10-3 to TRBJ2-1; no firm D call. The CDR3 spans 13 residues. V dropped 3 bases and J dropped 6 bases, with 9 bases sitting between them. Germline V gene data show CDR1 as ENHRY and CDR2 as SYGVKD. Here the CDR3 reads CAISDPWGNEQFF. The CDR3 nucleotides read TGTGCCATCAGTGACCCGTGGGGCAATGAGCAGTTCTTC.

The J gene is TRBJ1-2, the V gene TRBV5-6; D unclear. V lost 0 bases and J lost 3, with 6 bases in between. The CDR3 runs 13 residues. From germline, CDR1 is SGHDT and CDR2 YYEEEE. CDR3 in amino acids: CASSLGAHYGYTF. Here the CDR3 DNA reads TGTGCCAGCAGCTTGGGGGCCCACTATGGCTACACCTTC. Supplemented by reference TRBV5-6 and TRBJ1-2, the full variable domain reads DAGVTQSPTHLIKTRGQQVTLRCSPKSGHDTVSWYQQALGQGPQFIFQYYEEEERQRGNFPDRFSGHQFPNYSSELNVNALLLGDSALYLCASSLGAHYGYTFGSGTRLTVV.

This clonotype came up many times. V and J are TRBV12-3 or TRBV12-4 and TRBJ1-5; D not certain. The germline V and J ends were trimmed by 9 bases and 2 bases, with 14 bases remaining between them. This CDR3 is 14 amino acids long. CDR3 bases: TGTGCCAGTAGGGAGGGCGTGGGCAATCAGCCCCAGCATTTT. Translation gives CASREGVGNQPQHF.

The V and J genes are TRBV5-4 and TRBJ2-2, with D unclear. The V gene lost 4 bases and the J gene lost 1 base, with 8 bases spanning the gap. Germline CDR1 is SGHNT and CDR2 is YYREEE (reference sequence). The CDR3 consists of 14 residues. DNA for the CDR3: TGTGCCAGCAGCGCCGACTTGAACACCGGGGAGCTGTTTTTT. This gives the protein CASSADLNTGELFF. Supplemented by reference TRBV5-4 and TRBJ2-2, the full variable domain reads ETGVTQSPTHLIKTRGQQVTLRCSSQSGHNTVSWYQQALGQGPQFIFQYYREEENGRGNFPPRFSGLQFPNYSSELNVNALELDDSALYLCASSADLNTGELFFGEGSRLTVL.

This clonotype was recorded many times. The J gene is TRBJ2-1, the V gene TRBV10-3, with 14 bases that match TRBD2. The trim removed 7 bases at V and 7 bases at J, leaving 9 bases unmatched. Germline V lookup: CDR1 ENHRY, CDR2 SYGVKD. The length of the CDR3 is 16 residues. CDR3 sequence reads: CAIKETSGRAGNEQFF. The CDR3 DNA sequence: TGTGCCATCAAGGAGACTAGCGGGAGGGCCGGAAATGAGCAGTTCTTC.

The V call is TRBV20-1, the J call TRBJ2-7; D assignment may be TRBD1 or TRBD2 (6 bases each). The CDR3 is made up of 13 amino acids. In germline, CDR1 is DFQATT, CDR2 SNEGSKA (reference sequence). Deletions cut 6 bases from V and 2 bases from J, with 14 bases between. The CDR3 region has the DNA TGCAGTGCCCTCAAGGGGGGCCCCTACGAGCAGTACTTC. Protein product: CSALKGGPYEQYF.

This clonotype was seen many times. The chain joins TRBV10-3 to TRBJ1-2; no firm D call. The germline CDR1 and CDR2 sequences are ENHRY and SYGVKD. This CDR3 comprises 14 residues. V dropped 6 bases and J dropped 2 bases, with 13 bases sitting between them. This CDR3 reads CAISDPAGNYGYTF. The CDR3, as DNA: TGTGCCATCAGCGACCCGGCTGGGAACTATGGCTACACCTTC.

The rearrangement uses TRBV7-2 and TRBJ2-5; TRBD2 matches 7 bases. V was pared by 4 bases and J by 1 base, with 3 bases of the junction left unmatched. The CDR3 has 14 residues. CDR1 and CDR2 from the germline V gene are SGHTA and FQGNSA. CDR3 amino acids: CASSSSSGQETQYF. The CDR3 nucleotides are TGTGCCAGCAGCTCCTCTAGCGGCCAAGAGACCCAGTACTTC.

This clonotype showed up just a few times. The CDR3 is CAIPPGGLTEAFF. Here the CDR3 DNA reads TGCGCCATCCCTCCGGGGGGGCTTACTGAAGCTTTCTTT. This chain connects TRBV5-1 to TRBJ1-1, with D maybe TRBD1 (6 bases). Germline CDR1 SGHRS, CDR2 YFSETQ. This CDR3 has 13 residues. With 9 bases removed from V and 5 bases from J, the gap between germline ends came to 17 bases.

Many counts were recorded for this clonotype. This sequence joins TRBV4-2 and TRBJ2-4, with TRBD2 matching 13 bases. The CDR3 runs 19 residues. Germline V lookup: CDR1 LGHNA, CDR2 YNFKEQ. J was trimmed by 0 bases and V by 1 base; bases with no gene match: 6. CDR3 amino acids: CASSQGTSGGPLAKNIQYF. Here the CDR3 DNA reads TGTGCCAGCAGCCAAGGGACTAGCGGGGGCCCGCTAGCCAAAAACATTCAGTACTTC.

Turning to this clonotype: A much larger clone differs by one base, so this may be a read error. The V call is TRBV3-1, the J call TRBJ1-1; 7 nucleotides match TRBD1. The CDR3 is made up of 15 amino acids. Germline values: CDR1 LGHDT, CDR2 YNNKEL (reference sequence). V lost 8 bases to trimming and J lost 2 bases; unmatched junction nucleotides: 11. In DNA form, the CDR3 reads TGTGCCAGCGGCCTTTACGGGACAGCAAACACTGAAGCTTTCTTT. This gives the protein CASGLYGTANTEAFF.